This T cell receptor (beta chain) was identified in a study of PD-1 blockade in classical Hodgkin lymphoma. Assay: immunoSEQ multiplex PCR; the TCRdb copy retains only in-frame clones and omits some. The sample records approximately 50,000 clones, more than 75% being singletons. Brentuximab vedotin exposure varied among the patients, all of whom had relapsed after autologous stem cell transplantation. The germline V gene has CDR1 SGHRS and CDR2 YFSETQ. V lost 3 bases, J lost 9 bases, and 16 bases stayed unmatched. This CDR3 contains 16 residues. Study-wide points: There remain no defined causes for the repertoire differences, which possibly reflect disease activity or prior therapy. Diversity similar to that of newly diagnosed patients was seen at baseline in complete responders. Only CD4+ TCR diversity, not CD8+, had risen significantly by C4D1.

As for this clone: What it recognizes is unknown.

This clonotype was obtained from a human donor with classical Hodgkin lymphoma. The source was peripheral blood mononuclear cells (PBMCs), collected before the second cycle of nivolumab. The chain employs TRBV5-1 and TRBJ1-1; TRBD1 matches at 8 bases. CDR3 loop: CASSSSLTGGSEKAFF. The DNA of the CDR3 is TGCGCCAGCAGCTCAAGTCTAACAGGGGGGTCCGAGAAAGCTTTCTTT.